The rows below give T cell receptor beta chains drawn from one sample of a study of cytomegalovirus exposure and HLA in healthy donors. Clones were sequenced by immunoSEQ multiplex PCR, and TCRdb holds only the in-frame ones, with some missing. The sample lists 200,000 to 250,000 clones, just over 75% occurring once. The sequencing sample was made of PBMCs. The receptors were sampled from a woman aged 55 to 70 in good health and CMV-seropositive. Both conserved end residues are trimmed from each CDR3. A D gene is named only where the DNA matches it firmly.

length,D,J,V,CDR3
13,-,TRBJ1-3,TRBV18,ASSPRYRAGNTIY
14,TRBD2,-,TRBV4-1,ASSQQGLAGGREQY
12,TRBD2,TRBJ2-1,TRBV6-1,AILERERSHEQF
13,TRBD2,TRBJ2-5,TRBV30,AWRVTSGGTETQY
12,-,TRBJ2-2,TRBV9,ASSVWGQGGELF
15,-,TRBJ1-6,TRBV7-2,ASSFGPTAGINSPLH
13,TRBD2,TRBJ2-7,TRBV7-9,ASSFLLAGEGEQY
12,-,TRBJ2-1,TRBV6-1,ASKVSGVYNEQF
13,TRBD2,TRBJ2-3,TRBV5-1,ASSFSGGNTDTQY
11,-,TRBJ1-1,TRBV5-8,ASSLNGRARTF
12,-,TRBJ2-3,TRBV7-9,ASSLMGGADTQY
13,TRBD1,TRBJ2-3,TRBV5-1,ASSLWDRSADTQY
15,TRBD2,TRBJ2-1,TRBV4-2,ASSQVFTSGRFNEQF